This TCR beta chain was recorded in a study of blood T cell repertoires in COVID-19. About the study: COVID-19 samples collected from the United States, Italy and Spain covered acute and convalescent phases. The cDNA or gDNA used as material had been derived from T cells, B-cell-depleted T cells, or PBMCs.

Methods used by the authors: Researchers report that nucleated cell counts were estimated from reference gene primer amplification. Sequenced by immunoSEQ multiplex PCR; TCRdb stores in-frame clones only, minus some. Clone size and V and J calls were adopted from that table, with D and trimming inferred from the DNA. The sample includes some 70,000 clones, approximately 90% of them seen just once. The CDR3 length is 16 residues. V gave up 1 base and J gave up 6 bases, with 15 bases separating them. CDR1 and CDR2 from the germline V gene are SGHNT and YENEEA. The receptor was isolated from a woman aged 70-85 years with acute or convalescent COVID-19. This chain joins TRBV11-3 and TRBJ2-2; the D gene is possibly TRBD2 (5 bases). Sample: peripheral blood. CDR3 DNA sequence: TGTGCCAGCAGCTTAGTTTCCGGGAAATCTCCCGGGGAGCTGTTTTTT. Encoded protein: CASSLVSGKSPGELFF.